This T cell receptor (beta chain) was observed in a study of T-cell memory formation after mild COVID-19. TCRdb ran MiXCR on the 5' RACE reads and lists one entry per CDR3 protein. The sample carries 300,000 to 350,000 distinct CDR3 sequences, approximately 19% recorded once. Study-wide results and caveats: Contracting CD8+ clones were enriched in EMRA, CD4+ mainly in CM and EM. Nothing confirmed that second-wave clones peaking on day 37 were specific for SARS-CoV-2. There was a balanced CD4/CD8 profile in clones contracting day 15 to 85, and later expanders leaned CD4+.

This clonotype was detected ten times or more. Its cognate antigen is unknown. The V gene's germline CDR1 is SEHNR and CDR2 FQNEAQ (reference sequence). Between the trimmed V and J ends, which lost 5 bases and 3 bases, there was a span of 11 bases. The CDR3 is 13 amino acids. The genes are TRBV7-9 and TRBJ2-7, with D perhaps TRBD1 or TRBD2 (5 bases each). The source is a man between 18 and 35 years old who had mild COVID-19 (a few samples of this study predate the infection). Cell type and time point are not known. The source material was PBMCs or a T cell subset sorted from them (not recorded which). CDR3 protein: CASSTGRSYEQYF. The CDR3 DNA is TGTGCCAGCAGCACGGGACGGAGCTACGAGCAGTACTTC.